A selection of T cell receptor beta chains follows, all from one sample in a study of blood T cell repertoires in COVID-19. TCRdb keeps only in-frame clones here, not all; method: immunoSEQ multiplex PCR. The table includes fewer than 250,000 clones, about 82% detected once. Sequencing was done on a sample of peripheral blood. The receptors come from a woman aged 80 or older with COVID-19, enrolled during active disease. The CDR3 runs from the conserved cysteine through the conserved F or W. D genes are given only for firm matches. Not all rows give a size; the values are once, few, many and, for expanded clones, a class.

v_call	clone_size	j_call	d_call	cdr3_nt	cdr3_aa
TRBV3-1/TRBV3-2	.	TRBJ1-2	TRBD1	TGTGCCAGCAGCCAACCGGGACAGGTCTATGGCTACACCTTC	CASSQPGQVYGYTF
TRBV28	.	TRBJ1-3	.	TGTGCCAGCAGTTTAGGAGGGAGTAGCTCTGGAAACACCATATATTTT	CASSLGGSSSGNTIYF
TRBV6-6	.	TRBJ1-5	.	TGTGCCAGCAGCCGCGGCAGATATAGCAATCAGCCCCAGCATTTT	CASSRGRYSNQPQHF
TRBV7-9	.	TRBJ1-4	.	TGTGCCAGCAGCCTTGAGAGGGCAACTAATGAAAAACTGTTTTTT	CASSLERATNEKLFF
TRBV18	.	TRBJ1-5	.	TGTGCCAGCTCCGACAACGGTCAGCCCCAGCATTTT	CASSDNGQPQHF
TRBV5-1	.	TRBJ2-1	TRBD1	TGCGCCAGCAGCTGGGGGACAGGGGCCAATGAGCAGTTCTTC	CASSWGTGANEQFF
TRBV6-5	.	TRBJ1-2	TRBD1	TGTGCCAGCAGCCAAAACAGGGGGCCCCCCTATGGCTACACCTTC	CASSQNRGPPYGYTF
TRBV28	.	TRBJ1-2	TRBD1	TGTGCCAGCACCAGTTGGACAGGGGTTGGCTACACCTTC	CASTSWTGVGYTF
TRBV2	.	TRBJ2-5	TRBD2	TGTGCCAGCACCCGACAGCGGGATGAGACCCAGTACTTC	CASTRQRDETQYF
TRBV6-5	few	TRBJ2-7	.	TGTGCCAGCAGTTATCAACGGCAGGGGTTGTACGAGCAGTACTTC	CASSYQRQGLYEQYF
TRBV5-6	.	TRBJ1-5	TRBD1	TGTGCCAGCAGCTTATACCAGGGGGCCTGGGGTCAGCCCCAGCATTTT	CASSLYQGAWGQPQHF
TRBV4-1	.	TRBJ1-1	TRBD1	TGCGCCAGCAGCCTTTCTCGGGACAGGGGGCCGCTGAACACTGAAGCTTTCTTT	CASSLSRDRGPLNTEAFF
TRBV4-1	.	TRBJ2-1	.	TGCGCCAGCAGCCAAGATCCGGGGACTGGATTTTACAATGAGCAGTTCTTC	CASSQDPGTGFYNEQFF
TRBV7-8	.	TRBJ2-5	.	TGTGCCAGCAGCCCCCCTGTGGGGCGGGAGACCCAGTACTTC	CASSPPVGRETQYF
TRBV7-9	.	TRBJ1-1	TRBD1	TGTGCCAGCAGCCCTCAGGGGGCGAACACTGAAGCTTTCTTT	CASSPQGANTEAFF
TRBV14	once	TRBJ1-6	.	TGTGCCAGCAGCCAGGGGGGGCCCGCGCCCCTTTATAATTCACCCCTCCACTTT	CASSQGGPAPLYNSPLHF
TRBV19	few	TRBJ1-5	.	TGTGCCAGTAGCCCCGCGGGGGGGGGCGGTCAGCCCCAGCATTTT	CASSPAGGGGQPQHF
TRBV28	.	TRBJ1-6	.	TGTGCCAGCAGTTTACCGTATTCACCCCTCCACTTT	CASSLPYSPLHF
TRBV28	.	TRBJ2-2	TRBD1	TGTGCCAGCAGAGAAACAGGGGACGGGGAGCTGTTTTTT	CASRETGDGELFF
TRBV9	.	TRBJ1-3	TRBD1	TGTGCCAGCAGCGACCGGGACAGACAGAGAAACACCATATATTTT	CASSDRDRQRNTIYF
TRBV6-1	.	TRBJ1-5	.	TGTGCCAGCAGTGACCGAGGTCAGCCCCAGCATTTT	CASSDRGQPQHF
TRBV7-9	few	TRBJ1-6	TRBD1	TGTGCCAGCAGCGTGACAGGGGGCGGGAGCTCCTATAATTCACCCCTCCACTTT	CASSVTGGGSSYNSPLHF
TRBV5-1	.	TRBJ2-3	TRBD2	TGCGCCAGCAGCTCGACTAGCGGGGCAACAGATACGCAGTATTTT	CASSSTSGATDTQYF
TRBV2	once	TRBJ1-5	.	TGTGCCAGCGGACGGGACAATCAGCCCCAGCATTTT	CASGRDNQPQHF
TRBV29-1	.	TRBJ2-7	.	TGCAGCGTTGTGGTGGGGGCAAACGAGCAGTACTTC	CSVVVGANEQYF
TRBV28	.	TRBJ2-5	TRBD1	TGTGCCAGCAGTCTAACAGGGGGCCAAAAGACCCAGTACTTC	CASSLTGGQKTQYF
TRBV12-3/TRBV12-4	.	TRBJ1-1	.	TGTGCCAGCAGTGGGGCATTGAACACTGAAGCTTTCTTT	CASSGALNTEAFF
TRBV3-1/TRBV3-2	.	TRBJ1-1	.	TGTGCCAGCAGCCAAGATCCGCGAAACCGAGAAGCTTTCTTT	CASSQDPRNREAFF
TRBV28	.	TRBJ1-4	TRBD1	TGTGCCAGCAGGCGACAGGGGGCAACTAATGAAAAACTGTTTTTT	CASRRQGATNEKLFF
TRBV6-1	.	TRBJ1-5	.	TGTGCCAGCAGTGAAGCAGCGGTCAATCAGCCCCAGCATTTT	CASSEAAVNQPQHF
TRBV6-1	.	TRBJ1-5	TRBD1	TGTGCCAGCAGTGAAACAGGGGGGAATCAGCCCCAGCATTTT	CASSETGGNQPQHF
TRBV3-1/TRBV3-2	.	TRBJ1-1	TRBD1	TGTGCCAGCAGCCCACAGGGGGCGCGAACTGAAGCTTTCTTT	CASSPQGARTEAFF